The T cell receptor beta chain described here comes from a study of T cells in localized non-small cell lung cancer. Notes on the study in general: Adjacent lung held a median roughly 60 of the top 100 tumor clones. Tumor showed lower T cell clonality than uninvolved adjacent lung, where it was highest. The tumor had only one region sequenced, so heterogeneity remains possible.

The repertoire was sequenced with immunoSEQ multiplex PCR; TCRdb's copy has only in-frame clones and lacks some. The sample holds about 30,000 clones, 90% to 95% seen once. Turning to this clone: Antigen unknown.

The CDR3 is 18 residues long. Germline assignment: CDR1 MRHNA and CDR2 SNTAGT. Germline trimming cut 8 bases from V and 7 bases from J; bases unmatched to any gene: 21. The gene calls are TRBV6-4 and TRBJ2-2; 8 bases align to TRBD1. Sequencing was performed on PBMCs, taken before any cancer treatment. This sequence was found in a man between 40 and 69 years old with stage II lung adenocarcinoma. The CDR3 loop reads CASGKTGVGSIGYGELFF. CDR3 DNA: TGTGCCAGCGGGAAGACAGGGGTCGGCTCGATTGGATACGGGGAGCTGTTTTTT.